A single TCR beta chain is shown here with its context. Germline loops: CDR1 SQVTM, CDR2 ANQGSEA. The CDR3 extends over 14 amino acids. Trimming stripped 5 bases from V and 5 bases from J, with 18 bases between. The sample originates from a study of shared clonotypes between healthy human individuals. Some clones are missing from TCRdb's copy, which holds only in-frame ones; the method was immunoSEQ multiplex PCR. The sample has 950,000 to 1,100,000 clones, around 75% seen once. The clonotype was recovered from a man aged 18 to 30 in good health. The chain links TRBV29-1 to TRBJ1-1, with D hard to call. The sample consisted of memory CD4+ T cells sorted from blood. Subset: CD45RA-negative fraction. For the CDR3, the DNA is TGCAGCGTTAGCCGTCAGGACTCGGGGACTGAAGCTTTCTTT. As protein: CSVSRQDSGTEAFF.